Below are 17 T cell receptor beta chains sequenced from a single sample in a study of beta chain features in type 1 diabetes. The isolated RNA, all of it, was reverse transcribed, so expressed TCRB transcripts were what got sequenced. Clones were sequenced by immunoSEQ multiplex PCR, and TCRdb holds only the in-frame ones, with some missing. The sample holds some 900,000 clones; 15% to 20% are singletons and the top ten take about 0.025%. Sequencing was performed on naive CD4+ T cells from blood. All receptors derive from a young woman in good health.

This clone was detected only a few times. The chain recombines TRBV9 with TRBJ2-3; TRBD1 matches at 8 bases. The germline gives CDR1 SGDLS, CDR2 YYNGEE. CDR3 length: 16 amino acids. The junction had 9 bases not matched to a gene; V was cut back by 4 bases and J by 2 bases. CDR3 residues: CASSTLMDRATDTQYF. The CDR3 region has the DNA TGTGCCAGCAGCACCTTGATGGACAGGGCCACAGATACGCAGTATTTT. The full variable domain, with the rest looked up from reference TRBV9 and TRBJ2-3, is DSGVTQTPKHLITATGQRVTLRCSPRSGDLSVYWYQQSLDQGLQFLIQYYNGEERAKGNILERFSAQQFPDLHSELNLSSLELGDSALYFCASSTLMDRATDTQYFGPGTRLTVL.

The chain is built from TRBV6-6 and TRBJ1-5; 7 bases fit TRBD1. J lost 3 bases, V lost 7 bases, and 6 bases had no gene match. The CDR3 extends over 14 amino acids. CDR1 is MNHNY, CDR2 SVGAGI, per germline (reference sequence). The CDR3 is CASTGTAPNQPQHF. The CDR3 DNA reads TGTGCCAGCACCGGGACAGCGCCCAATCAGCCCCAGCATTTT.

The gene calls are TRBV19 and TRBJ2-7, with 7 bases identical to TRBD2. V was pared by 3 bases and J by 2 bases, with 7 bases of the junction left unmatched. Germline values: CDR1 LNHDA, CDR2 SQIVND (reference sequence). The CDR3 contains 15 residues. The CDR3 reads CASSIRSGGAYEQYF. DNA of the CDR3: TGTGCCAGTAGTATTCGGTCGGGAGGCGCCTACGAGCAGTACTTC. Full variable domain (missing parts from reference TRBV19 and TRBJ2-7): DGGITQSPKYLFRKEGQNVTLSCEQNLNHDAMYWYRQDPGQGLRLIYYSQIVNDFQKGDIAEGYSVSREKKESFPLTVTSAQKNPTAFYLCASSIRSGGAYEQYFGPGTRLTVT.

This clone was picked up a small number of times. The V call is TRBV5-4, the J call TRBJ2-1; TRBD2 agrees at 8 bases. The CDR3 is 15 amino acids. The V gene's germline CDR1 is SGHNT and CDR2 YYREEE (reference sequence). Losses at the gene ends were 4 bases for V and 7 bases for J; bases not matched to a gene: 10. For the CDR3, the DNA is TGTGCCAGCAGCACCGGGACTAGACTGGGTAATGAGCAGTTCTTC. It encodes CASSTGTRLGNEQFF.

V and J are TRBV7-2 and TRBJ2-3, with D possibly being TRBD2 (5 bases). In germline, CDR1 is SGHTA, CDR2 FQGNSA. Trimming left V 5 bases short and J 4 bases short, with 13 bases between. The CDR3 runs 14 residues. CDR3 DNA: TGTGCCAGCAGCGCGATCGCGGGCTCAGATACGCAGTATTTT. It is translated as CASSAIAGSDTQYF.

The chain carries TRBV18 and TRBJ2-1; 10 bases are a match to TRBD2. The V and J ends lost 4 bases and 4 bases, in that order; junction bases with no gene match: 4. The germline gives CDR1 KGHSH, CDR2 LQKENI. The CDR3 contains 15 residues. CDR3 in DNA: TGTGCCAGCTCACGCGGACTAGCGGATTACAATGAGCAGTTCTTC. This translates into CASSRGLADYNEQFF. The full variable domain, in which reference TRBV18 and TRBJ2-1 provide the parts outside the CDR3, is NAGVMQNPRHLVRRRGQEARLRCSPMKGHSHVYWYRQLPEEGLKFMVYLQKENIIDESGMPKERFSAEFPKEGPSILRIQQVVRGDSAAYFCASSRGLADYNEQFFGPGTRLTVL.

This clone appeared a few times. The rearrangement joins TRBV28 to TRBJ2-5; 9 bases line up with TRBD1. The V gene's germline CDR1 is MDHEN and CDR2 SYDVKM. This CDR3 comprises 15 residues. Trimming took 2 bases from V and 3 from J; bases not matched to a gene: 4. The chain's CDR3 is CASSLVTGGKETQYF. In DNA form, the CDR3 reads TGTGCCAGCAGTTTAGTTACAGGGGGCAAAGAGACCCAGTACTTC.

The chain's CDR3 is CASSDRWDRGPGEQYF. The DNA for the CDR3 is TGTGCCAGCAGTGACCGGTGGGACAGGGGGCCGGGCGAGCAGTACTTC. V usage is TRBV6-1 and J usage is TRBJ2-7; 12 bases match TRBD1. The germline V gene encodes CDR1 MNHNS and CDR2 SASEGT. After removal of 3 bases from V and 6 bases from J, the junction contained 9 bases not matched to a gene. This CDR3 has 16 amino acids.

In this sample, this clone turned up a few times. The chain couples TRBV7-2 to TRBJ2-3; D unresolved. In germline, CDR1 is SGHTA, CDR2 FQGNSA. CDR3 length equals 15 residues. V was pared by 2 bases and J by 0 bases, with 9 bases between. The CDR3 protein is CASSLFGSSTDTQYF. CDR3 DNA: TGTGCCAGCAGCTTATTCGGCTCGAGCACAGATACGCAGTATTTT.

This clone has only a few counts. This rearrangement joins TRBV7-9 to TRBJ1-4; the match to TRBD1 covers 9 bases. V trimming: 4 bases; J trimming: 8 bases; junction bases outside the gene matches: 11. The CDR3 covers 16 residues. Germline V lookup: CDR1 SEHNR, CDR2 FQNEAQ (reference sequence). CDR3 sequence (DNA): TGTGCCAGCAGCTATGGACAGGGGACTCCGTGGGAAAAACTGTTTTTT. It specifies CASSYGQGTPWEKLFF.

In its sample, this clone was seen a few times. The J gene is TRBJ2-1, the V gene TRBV7-9; weak D call: TRBD1 (6 bases). The CDR3 spans 13 residues. Trimming took off 2 bases at V and 5 bases at J, with 7 bases between the two ends. The germline gives CDR1 SEHNR, CDR2 FQNEAQ (reference sequence). In DNA form, the CDR3 reads TGTGCCAGCAGCTTATCAGGGGACAATGAGCAGTTCTTC. It translates to CASSLSGDNEQFF.

Only a few counts were recorded for this clone. The chain uses TRBV7-3 and TRBJ2-6; 7 bases map to TRBD1. CDR1 is SGHTA and CDR2 is FQGTGA in the germline V gene. V was clipped by 5 bases and J by 2 bases; unmatched bases: 6. The CDR3 has 16 amino acids. This chain's CDR3 is CASSPPGTAGANVLTF. The CDR3 DNA is TGTGCCAGCAGCCCACCGGGGACAGCTGGGGCCAACGTCCTGACTTTC.

This clone was recorded at least ten times. The chain carries TRBV13 and TRBJ2-4, with 8 bases identical to TRBD1. CDR1 is PRHDT and CDR2 is FYEKMQ in the germline V gene (reference sequence). CDR3 length equals 14 residues. V shed 5 bases and J 6 bases; nucleotides not matched to a gene: 6. CDR3 amino acids: CASSTDRGGNIQYF. The CDR3 DNA reads TGTGCCAGCAGCACCGACAGGGGTGGAAACATTCAGTACTTC. Supplemented by reference TRBV13 and TRBJ2-4, the full variable domain reads AAGVIQSPRHLIKEKRETATLKCYPIPRHDTVYWYQQGPGQDPQFLISFYEKMQSDKGSIPDRFSAQQFSDYHSELNMSSLELGDSALYFCASSTDRGGNIQYFGAGTRLSVL.

The V call is TRBV18, the J call TRBJ1-1, with unresolved D. Germline lookup yields CDR1 KGHSH and CDR2 LQKENI. Trimming pared 3 bases from V and 0 bases from J, leaving 8 bases between. This CDR3 has 14 amino acids. CDR3 sequence: CASSPPPMNTEAFF. Written as DNA, the CDR3 is TGTGCCAGCTCACCGCCGCCCATGAACACTGAAGCTTTCTTT.

The genes are TRBV6-1 and TRBJ2-3; D uncertain. CDR1 is MNHNS, CDR2 SASEGT, per germline. V was trimmed by 1 base and J by 4 bases, leaving 21 bases between them. This CDR3 is 18 amino acids long. The CDR3 sequence: CASSEEVGLTVFADTQYF. The CDR3 bases are TGTGCCAGCAGTGAAGAAGTGGGCTTGACTGTCTTTGCAGATACGCAGTATTTT.

As for this clone: The sample contains more than one DNA sequence encoding this CDR3. The chain joins TRBV9 to TRBJ2-5; weak D call: TRBD1 (5 bases). This CDR3 comprises 14 residues. Germline V gives CDR1 SGDLS, CDR2 YYNGEE. V shed 0 bases and J shed 0 bases, with 6 bases lying between them. Written as DNA, the CDR3 is TGTGCCAGCAGCGTAGGGGGCTACCAAGAGACCCAGTACTTC. Translated, it gives CASSVGGYQETQYF.

Of note for this clone: This sample also contains other DNA sequences that code for the same CDR3. In nucleotides, the CDR3 is TGTGCCAGCTCACCACCGAGCGGGAGATACAATGAGCAGTTCTTC. It is translated as CASSPPSGRYNEQFF. This chain links TRBV18 with TRBJ2-1; 8 positions agree with TRBD2. CDR3 size: 15 residues. V gave up 0 bases and J gave up 4 bases; unmatched junction bases: 2. Looked up from germline, CDR1 is KGHSH and CDR2 is LQKENI.